This T cell receptor beta chain was captured by sequencing in a study of blood T cell repertoires in COVID-19. Study at large: PBMCs, B-cell-depleted T cells, or T cells provided the cDNA or gDNA that made up the material.

In the study's own analysis: Reference gene primer amplification gave nucleated cell count estimates. Using immunoSEQ multiplex PCR, the repertoire was profiled, and TCRdb retains in-frame clones only, with some absent. That table supplies the V and J calls and clone size; D and trimming were determined from the DNA. The repertoire holds 230,000 or so clones, with approximately 89% as singletons. From germline, CDR1 is MNHNS and CDR2 SASEGT. The CDR3 covers 16 residues. Trimming shortened V by 4 bases and J by 3 bases, and 19 bases separated the two germline ends. The sample consisted of peripheral blood. The V call is TRBV6-1, the J call TRBJ2-7; possible D gene TRBD2, 5 bases. The source is a woman aged 40 to 50 who had recovered from COVID-19. The CDR3 bases are TGTGCCAGCAGTGCCACCCGGGGTTATAAAGGCTACGAGCAGTACTTC. Amino acids: CASSATRGYKGYEQYF.